A single T cell receptor beta chain is shown here with its context. Its matching antigen is unknown. The sample comes from a study of CXCR3-negative and CXCR3-positive naive CD8 T cells. The study's findings and limits: Similar TRBV-TRBJ usage characterized naive CXCR3-negative and CXCR3-positive cells; memory cells differed.

The TRB cDNA libraries were prepared by 5' RACE with UMI labels. TCRdb re-analyzed the 5' RACE reads; it lists each CDR3 protein once, without DNA. This sample's table reports tens of thousands of distinct CDR3 sequences. This CDR3 spans 15 amino acids. Germline assignment: CDR1 LNHDA and CDR2 SQIVND (reference sequence). The material sequenced was naive CXCR3- CD8+ T cells from blood. Subset: CD45RO-CCR7+CD27+CD95- naive CD8+ T cells lacking CXCR3 (TNR3-). The source is a human donor in good health. Some clones in this sample may be carry-over from other donors' samples. This rearrangement joins TRBV19 to TRBJ2-5; the D call of TRBD1 rests on TCRdb alone, since no DNA is present to check it. The CDR3 loop is CASSPGTGPTETQYF.